A selection of T cell receptor beta chains follows, all from one sample in a study of PD-1 blockade in classical Hodgkin lymphoma. Method: immunoSEQ multiplex PCR; TCRdb's copy keeps in-frame clones and lacks some. The table records 90,000 to 120,000 clones, 70% to 90% of them present only once. This material consisted of peripheral blood mononuclear cells (PBMCs), taken before the second cycle of nivolumab. The receptors shown here come from a human donor with classical Hodgkin lymphoma. The CDR3 runs from the conserved cysteine through the conserved F or W. The D gene is left open where the match is weak. The listing skips clone size in some rows; elsewhere it reads once, few, many or a size class.

v_call	clone_size	d_call	j_call	cdr3_nt	cdr3_aa
TRBV30	-	TRBD2	TRBJ2-7	TGTGCCTGGAGCTTCTCTACCGGGACTAGCGGGAACGGGCAGTACTTC	CAWSFSTGTSGNGQYF
TRBV30	once	TRBD2	TRBJ2-3	TGTGCCTGGAGTGGTCAGGGCGGGAGAGTCGTTCCCGGCACAGATACGCAGTATTTT	CAWSGQGGRVVPGTDTQYF
TRBV29-1	-	TRBD1	TRBJ1-1	TGCAGCGTTGATCCAGGCGGACAGGGGGCTGAAGCTTTCTTT	CSVDPGGQGAEAFF
TRBV6-5	few	-	TRBJ2-5	TGTGCCAGCAGTTACTCGACAGGAGAACAAGAGACCCAGTACTTC	CASSYSTGEQETQYF
TRBV6-5	-	TRBD2	TRBJ2-7	TGTGCCAGCAGTTACGGGACTAGCGGGAGGACCTACGAGCAGTACTTC	CASSYGTSGRTYEQYF
TRBV6-5	-	TRBD2	TRBJ2-3	TGTGCCAGCAGTTACTCGCGCTGGGGGGGGGATACGCAGTATTTT	CASSYSRWGGDTQYF
TRBV7-9	once	-	TRBJ2-5	TGTGCCAGCAGCTTAGCCGGTTCGCCGGCCCAGTACTTC	CASSLAGSPAQYF
TRBV5-1	-	TRBD2	TRBJ2-4	TGCGCCAGCAGCATGGGATTTATTCTGGGACTAGCGGGAGGGCCGGGAAACATTCAGTACTTC	CASSMGFILGLAGGPGNIQYF
TRBV19	-	-	TRBJ1-5	TGTGCCAGTAGTATAATACATTATAGCAATCAGCCCCAGCATTTT	CASSIIHYSNQPQHF
TRBV5-1	-	TRBD2	TRBJ2-3	TGCGCCAGCAGCTTGGATACACGGCTAGCGGGTGGCCCAGATACGCAGTATTTT	CASSLDTRLAGGPDTQYF
TRBV7-2	-	-	TRBJ2-7	TGTGCCAGCAGCTTAGAGGGCAGGGTTAGCTCCTACGAGCAGTACTTC	CASSLEGRVSSYEQYF
TRBV5-4	-	-	TRBJ2-2	TGTGCCATAGCTGACGCGAACACCGGGGAGCTGTTTTTT	CAIADANTGELFF
TRBV2	-	TRBD2	TRBJ2-3	TGTGCCAGCAGTGAATGGGGCGGGAGGGCTGGAGATACGCAGTATTTT	CASSEWGGRAGDTQYF
TRBV5-5	-	-	TRBJ2-3	TGTGCCAGCAGCTCCATGGCCCCAGATACGCAGTATTTT	CASSSMAPDTQYF
TRBV10-2	-	-	TRBJ2-7	TGCGCCAGCCAGGGTAACGAGCAGTACTTC	CASQGNEQYF